The source of this TCR beta chain is a study of blood T cell repertoires in COVID-19. About the research overall: Acute-phase and convalescent COVID-19 samples originated in the United States, Italy and Spain.

This CDR3 has 16 amino acids. Germline V gives CDR1 SGHRS, CDR2 YFSETQ. Germline trimming cut 2 bases from V and 7 bases from J; bases unmatched to any gene: 9. How the authors handled the data: Amplification with reference gene primers provided the estimates of nucleated cell counts. The assay was immunoSEQ multiplex PCR, and TCRdb's table has in-frame clones only and misses some. V, J and clone size were drawn from that table, and D and trimming were deduced from the DNA. In the table there are fewer than 250,000 clones, over 80% of which are singletons. The TCR was taken from a woman in her sixties or seventies with active or convalescent COVID-19. Specimen: peripheral blood. This chain uses TRBV5-1 with TRBJ2-2, with TRBD2 identical over 9 bases. The CDR3 spells CASSFMSSGTGGELFF. The CDR3 coding sequence is TGCGCCAGCAGCTTTATGTCTAGCGGGACGGGCGGGGAGCTGTTTTTT.